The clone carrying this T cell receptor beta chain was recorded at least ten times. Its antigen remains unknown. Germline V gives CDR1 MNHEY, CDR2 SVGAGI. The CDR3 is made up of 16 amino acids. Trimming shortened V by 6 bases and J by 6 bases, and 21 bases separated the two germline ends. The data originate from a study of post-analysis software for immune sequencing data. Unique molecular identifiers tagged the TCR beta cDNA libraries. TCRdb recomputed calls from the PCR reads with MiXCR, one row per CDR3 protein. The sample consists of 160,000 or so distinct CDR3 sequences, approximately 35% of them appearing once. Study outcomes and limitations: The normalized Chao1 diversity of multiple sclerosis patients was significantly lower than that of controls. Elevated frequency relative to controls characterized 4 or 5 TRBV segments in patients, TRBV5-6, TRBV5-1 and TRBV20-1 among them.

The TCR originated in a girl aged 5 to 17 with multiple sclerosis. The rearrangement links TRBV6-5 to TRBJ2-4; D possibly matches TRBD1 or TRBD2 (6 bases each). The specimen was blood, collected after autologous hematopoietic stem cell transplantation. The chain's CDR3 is CASSPANRGVRNIQYF. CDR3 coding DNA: TGTGCCAGCAGCCCGGCCAATAGGGGGGTGAGAAACATTCAGTACTTC.